These 28 T cell receptor beta chains came from one sample sequenced in a study of OX40 agonist ivuxolimab in advanced cancers. The data were produced by immunoSEQ multiplex PCR, yet TCRdb's version contains in-frame clones alone and is incomplete. The table has over 95,000 clones, roughly 90% seen once. Here the sequenced sample was CD4+ or CD8+ T cells sorted from blood, taken in a trial of the OX40 agonist ivuxolimab. These TCRs come from an adult with an advanced solid tumor such as melanoma, head and neck, liver or kidney cancer.

The chain carries TRBV4-2 and TRBJ2-3; 10 bases line up with TRBD2. CDR1 and CDR2 (germline): LGHNA, YNFKEQ. V shed 3 bases and J 5 bases; nucleotides not matched to a gene: 5. The CDR3 loop spans 15 amino acids. In DNA, the CDR3 is TGTGCCAGCAGCCAGAATAGCGGGAGGAGAGATACGCAGTATTTT. Protein product: CASSQNSGRRDTQYF.

The CDR3 loop reads CASSYSGQANGELFF. CDR3 bases: TGTGCCAGCAGTTACTCGGGACAGGCGAACGGGGAGCTGTTTTTT. The chain links TRBV6-6 to TRBJ2-2, with TRBD1 identical over 8 bases. J was trimmed by 7 bases and V by 0 bases; bases with no gene match: 4. The CDR3 is 15 residues long. The V gene's germline CDR1 is MNHNY and CDR2 SVGAGI (reference sequence).

The chain links TRBV28 to TRBJ1-5; D may be TRBD1 (5 bases). The CDR3 has 14 residues. The V gene lost 7 bases and the J gene lost 5 bases, with 15 bases spanning the gap. Germline assignment: CDR1 MDHEN and CDR2 SYDVKM. In nucleotides, the CDR3 is TGTGCCAGCACCCCGTTGGGGGGAGATCAGCCCCAGCATTTT. It codes for CASTPLGGDQPQHF.

The genes are TRBV18 and TRBJ2-5; 7 bases align to TRBD1. Germline V CDR1 and CDR2: KGHSH, LQKENI. Unmatched junction bases numbered 8, after V lost 2 bases and J lost 5 bases. The CDR3 covers 15 residues. The CDR3 sequence is CASSPTTGFTETQYF. CDR3 bases: TGTGCCAGCTCACCAACGACAGGGTTTACGGAGACCCAGTACTTC.

This clone has only a few counts. This rearrangement joins TRBV28 to TRBJ1-5; possibly TRBD1 for D (5 bases). V was clipped by 10 bases and J by 5 bases, with 6 bases between them. Germline values: CDR1 MDHEN, CDR2 SYDVKM. The CDR3 runs to 10 residues. CDR3 coding DNA: TGTGCCACGGGGCATCAGCCCCAGCATTTT. The encoded protein is CATGHQPQHF.

This clone is labeled medium-sized. The chain combines TRBV4-2 with TRBJ1-2; a weak D match, TRBD1 (5 bases). Trimming removed 5 bases from V and 4 bases from J, with 20 bases in between. Germline CDR1 reads LGHNA; CDR2 reads YNFKEQ. There are 16 residues in the CDR3. CDR3 protein: CASSNPDSSSFYGYTF. CDR3 bases: TGTGCCAGCAGCAACCCCGACAGTTCCTCGTTCTATGGCTACACCTTC.

This sequence joins TRBV28 and TRBJ1-1; D gene ambiguous. The CDR3 loop spans 14 amino acids. Germline assignment: CDR1 MDHEN and CDR2 SYDVKM. Trimming pared 0 bases from V and 1 base from J, leaving 6 bases between. CDR3 in amino acids: CASSLWARNTEAFF. For the CDR3, the DNA is TGTGCCAGCAGTTTATGGGCCAGGAACACTGAAGCTTTCTTT.

The chain has TRBV19 and TRBJ1-1; tentatively, D is TRBD1 (6 bases). Germline assignment: CDR1 LNHDA and CDR2 SQIVND (reference sequence). The CDR3 runs 18 residues. Trimming took 3 bases from V and 1 from J, leaving 21 bases between them. The chain's CDR3 is CASSMRTAGGFRNTEAFF. The CDR3 bases are TGTGCCAGTAGTATGAGGACAGCGGGGGGTTTTAGGAACACTGAAGCTTTCTTT.

The V and J genes are TRBV30 and TRBJ2-3; TRBD1 might be the D (6 bases). The V end lost 3 bases, the J end lost 0 bases, and 10 bases lay between the germline ends. Germline loops: CDR1 GTSNPN, CDR2 SVGIG (reference sequence). The CDR3 is made up of 14 amino acids. The CDR3 reads CAWSRGLSTDTQYF. The DNA of the CDR3 is TGTGCCTGGAGCAGGGGCCTTAGCACAGATACGCAGTATTTT.

The V gene is TRBV7-2, the J gene TRBJ1-3; possibly TRBD1 for D (5 bases). CDR1 and CDR2 from the germline V gene are SGHTA and FQGNSA. The CDR3 is made up of 15 amino acids. V lost 5 bases and J lost 3, with 14 bases in between. CDR3 region: CASSTQGFGGNTIYF. CDR3 nucleotide sequence: TGTGCCAGCAGCACCCAGGGTTTCGGTGGAAACACCATATATTTT. Complete variable domain (other parts from reference TRBV7-2 and TRBJ1-3): GAGVSQSPSNKVTEKGKDVELRCDPISGHTALYWYRQSLGQGLEFLIYFQGNSAPDKSGLPSDRFSAERTGGSVSTLTIQRTQQEDSAVYLCASSTQGFGGNTIYFGEGSWLTVV.

V is TRBV4-3 and J is TRBJ2-3; D remains unclear. The V gene lost 0 bases and the J gene lost 2 bases, with 9 bases spanning the gap. Germline assignment: CDR1 LGHNA and CDR2 YSLEER. CDR3 length: 15 residues. CDR3 sequence reads: CASSQERRHTDTQYF. In nucleotides, the CDR3 is TGCGCCAGCAGCCAAGAGCGGCGGCACACAGATACGCAGTATTTT.

V usage is TRBV5-1 and J usage is TRBJ2-3; D is perhaps TRBD2 (5 bases). The germline CDR1 and CDR2 sequences are SGHRS and YFSETQ. The CDR3 has 15 amino acids. V dropped 0 bases and J dropped 8 bases, with 16 bases sitting between them. DNA of the CDR3: TGCGCCAGCAGCTTGGTTGCAGAACCGGAGGCTACGCAGTATTTT. This gives the protein CASSLVAEPEATQYF.

This chain links TRBV5-3 with TRBJ2-7, with D tentatively TRBD1 (7 bases). TRBV5-3 is treated as an ORF (open reading frame) with a function not yet certain. V was pared by 7 bases and J by 6 bases, with 17 bases between. CDR3 size: 13 residues. The CDR3 DNA is TGTGCCAGAGGCCAGGGGGGCAGAATCGAGCAGTACTTC. Its protein is CARGQGGRIEQYF.

V usage is TRBV6-5 and J usage is TRBJ2-7; D may be TRBD2 (6 bases). The germline V gene encodes CDR1 MNHEY and CDR2 SVGAGI. V was shortened by 5 bases and J by 2 bases, with 13 bases between the two germline ends. The CDR3 contains 14 residues. The chain's CDR3 is CASSTPSVTYEQYF. The CDR3 DNA follows: TGTGCCAGCAGTACACCTAGCGTTACCTACGAGCAGTACTTC.

This rearrangement joins TRBV27 to TRBJ1-1; D unclear. CDR3 length: 14 amino acids. Trimming cost V 2 bases and J 3 bases, with 10 bases left between them. Germline-derived CDR1 and CDR2 are MNHEY and SMNVEV (reference sequence). DNA of the CDR3: TGTGCCAGCAGTTTAGCACGCAGTTACACTGAAGCTTTCTTT. Amino acids: CASSLARSYTEAFF.

The J gene is TRBJ2-3, the V gene TRBV18; either TRBD1 or TRBD2 may supply D (5 bases each). V was shortened by 0 bases and J by 3 bases, with 16 bases between the two germline ends. Germline V CDR1 and CDR2: KGHSH, LQKENI. This CDR3 region has 17 residues. Here the CDR3 reads CASSPPFGAGETDTQYF. The CDR3 DNA reads as TGTGCCAGCTCACCACCGTTCGGGGCTGGGGAGACAGATACGCAGTATTTT.

The rearrangement links TRBV5-1 to TRBJ2-2; D remains unclear. Germline loops: CDR1 SGHRS, CDR2 YFSETQ. Trimming took 3 bases from V and 3 from J, leaving 12 bases between them. CDR3 size: 15 residues. CDR3 nucleotides: TGCGCCAGCAGCTCCTCTCCCCTAGACACCGGGGAGCTGTTTTTT. Translating gives CASSSSPLDTGELFF.

The chain combines TRBV6-6 with TRBJ2-4; TRBD1 is a possible D gene (6 bases). V gave up 5 bases and J gave up 0 bases, with 8 bases separating them. In germline, CDR1 is MNHNY, CDR2 SVGAGI (reference sequence). The CDR3 extends over 14 amino acids. Here the CDR3 DNA reads TGTGCCAGCAGTACCAGGGGAGCCAAAAACATTCAGTACTTC. Protein: CASSTRGAKNIQYF.

This chain connects TRBV19 to TRBJ2-3; D might be TRBD1 (6 bases). The CDR3 contains 16 residues. CDR1 and CDR2 from the germline V gene are LNHDA and SQIVND (reference sequence). Trimming removed 6 bases from V and 1 base from J, with 17 bases in between. CDR3 DNA: TGTGCCAGTAGCCCAGGTCCCAGGGGAGGCACAGATACGCAGTATTTT. Protein: CASSPGPRGGTDTQYF.

The rearrangement links TRBV11-2 to TRBJ2-3; D is undetermined. This CDR3 has 15 residues. V was clipped by 0 bases and J by 3 bases, with 10 bases between them. CDR1 is SGHAT, CDR2 FQNNGV, per germline. CDR3 in DNA: TGTGCCAGCAGCTTAGAACCGACTGGGACAGATACGCAGTATTTT. Residues: CASSLEPTGTDTQYF.

The chain has TRBV5-1 and TRBJ2-5, with 7 positions matching TRBD1. This CDR3 is built from 17 residues. Trimming removed 0 bases from V and 2 bases from J; junction bases left unmatched: 10. Germline V lookup: CDR1 SGHRS, CDR2 YFSETQ. The CDR3 DNA follows: TGCGCCAGCAGCTTGGAACCAGGGGGAGTTTCGCAAGAGACCCAGTACTTC. Protein product: CASSLEPGGVSQETQYF.

The chain employs TRBV4-3 and TRBJ2-3, with TRBD2 as a possible D gene (6 bases). The ends were cut back, 1 base at V and 4 bases at J, with 12 bases in the middle. The CDR3 spans 15 residues. The germline gives CDR1 LGHNA, CDR2 YSLEER. CDR3 DNA sequence: TGCGCCAGCAGCCAAGTTCCGACGGGGGCAGATACGCAGTATTTT. Amino acid sequence: CASSQVPTGADTQYF.

J is TRBJ1-1 and V is TRBV6-1, with 10 bases aligning to TRBD1. Germline V lookup: CDR1 MNHNS, CDR2 SASEGT. After removal of 4 bases from V and 0 bases from J, the junction contained 2 bases not matched to a gene. This CDR3 region has 15 residues. CDR3: CASSGTGGMNTEAFF. In DNA, the CDR3 is TGTGCCAGCAGTGGGACAGGGGGAATGAACACTGAAGCTTTCTTT.

CDR3 nucleotides: TGTGCCAGTAGGGGACTAGGTGGGTCTGAGCAGTTCTTC. Its translation: CASRGLGGSEQFF. The chain uses TRBV19 and TRBJ2-1, with 8 bases fitting TRBD2. V was clipped by 6 bases and J by 9 bases; unmatched bases: 7. CDR1 and CDR2 (germline): LNHDA, SQIVND (reference sequence). This CDR3 spans 13 amino acids.

CDR3 amino acids: CASSSPGEGGNQPQHF. Written as DNA, the CDR3 is TGTGCCAGCAGTTCACCAGGGGAGGGTGGCAATCAGCCCCAGCATTTT. The chain links TRBV28 to TRBJ1-5; D perhaps matches TRBD1 (6 bases). Trimming pared 4 bases from V and 2 bases from J, leaving 15 bases between. The length of the CDR3 is 16 residues. The germline CDR1 and CDR2 sequences are MDHEN and SYDVKM.

This rearrangement joins TRBV11-2 to TRBJ2-3; D may be TRBD2 (7 bases). The germline gives CDR1 SGHAT, CDR2 FQNNGV. This CDR3 is built from 15 residues. Trimming cost V 5 bases and J 2 bases, with 14 bases left between them. CDR3 residues: CASSPPGGHTDTQYF. The CDR3 region has the DNA TGTGCCAGCAGCCCGCCCGGGGGGCACACAGATACGCAGTATTTT.

This chain uses TRBV9 with TRBJ1-1; D is ambiguous. CDR3 length: 15 amino acids. V gave up 4 bases and J gave up 1 base, with 14 bases separating them. Germline lookup yields CDR1 SGDLS and CDR2 YYNGEE. The CDR3 sequence: CASSLTDKPNTEAFF. CDR3 sequence (DNA): TGTGCCAGCAGCTTAACTGACAAGCCGAACACTGAAGCTTTCTTT.

The chain is built from TRBV28 and TRBJ1-1; D unclear. Germline V lookup: CDR1 MDHEN, CDR2 SYDVKM. This CDR3 region has 11 residues. The V and J ends lost 6 bases and 8 bases respectively, with 10 bases between them. DNA for the CDR3: TGTGCCAGCAGCGGTGTATACGAAGCTTTCTTT. Translation gives CASSGVYEAFF.